The T cell receptor (beta chain) described here comes from a study of spatial heterogeneity in lung cancer. The study, taken as a whole, reports: Whereas they appeared in blood less at follow-up, ubiquitous expanded tumor TCRs appeared there more at resection.

The CDR3 runs to 16 residues. Germline V gives CDR1 SQVTM, CDR2 ANQGSEA. V was shortened by 1 base and J by 2 bases, with 18 bases between the two germline ends. This clonotype is judged medium-sized. Antigen: not known. Every individual TCR cDNA molecule carried its own unique molecular identifier, which allowed correction of PCR and sequencing errors. From the 5' RACE reads, TCRdb called clonotypes with MiXCR, one entry per CDR3 protein. The sample includes more than 10,000 distinct CDR3 sequences, roughly 5.1% of them seen just once. Time point noted: sample taken at primary tumor resection. Without sorting, whole RNA was sequenced from tumor, nontumor lung or frozen PBMC. Patients with untreated early-stage non-small cell lung cancer, numbering more than 55, were the donors.

The specimen was PBMCs, collected at surgery. This receptor was obtained from a male donor with early-stage non-small cell lung cancer. The chain is built from TRBV29-1 and TRBJ2-7, with TRBD1 as a possible D gene (5 bases). The CDR3 is CSVEVPDSTSTYEQYF. In nucleotides, the CDR3 is TGCAGCGTTGAAGTGCCTGACAGCACCTCAACCTACGAGCAGTACTTC.